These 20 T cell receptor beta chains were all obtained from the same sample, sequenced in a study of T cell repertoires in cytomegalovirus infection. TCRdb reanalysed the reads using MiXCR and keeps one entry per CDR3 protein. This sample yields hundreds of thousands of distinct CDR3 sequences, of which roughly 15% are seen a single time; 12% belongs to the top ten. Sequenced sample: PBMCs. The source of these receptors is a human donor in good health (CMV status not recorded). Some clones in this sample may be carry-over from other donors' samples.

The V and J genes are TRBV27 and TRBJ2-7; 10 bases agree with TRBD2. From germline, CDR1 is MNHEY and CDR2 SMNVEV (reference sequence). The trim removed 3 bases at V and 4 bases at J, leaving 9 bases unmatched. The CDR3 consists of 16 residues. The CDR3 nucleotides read TGTGCCAGCAGTTTTTTCGCTAGCGGGGGCGTATACGAGCAGTACTTC. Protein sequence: CASSFFASGGVYEQYF.

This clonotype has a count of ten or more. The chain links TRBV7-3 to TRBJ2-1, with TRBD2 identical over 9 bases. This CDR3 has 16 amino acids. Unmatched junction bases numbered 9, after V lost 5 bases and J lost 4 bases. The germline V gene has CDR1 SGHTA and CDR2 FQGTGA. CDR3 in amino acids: CASSGGLAGDYNEQFF. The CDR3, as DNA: TGTGCCAGCAGCGGCGGATTAGCGGGGGATTACAATGAGCAGTTCTTC.

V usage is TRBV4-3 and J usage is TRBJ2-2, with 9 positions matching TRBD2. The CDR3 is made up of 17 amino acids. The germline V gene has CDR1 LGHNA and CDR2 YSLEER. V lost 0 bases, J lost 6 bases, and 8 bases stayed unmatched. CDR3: CASSQDMGLAYPGELFF. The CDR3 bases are TGCGCCAGCAGCCAAGATATGGGACTAGCTTACCCCGGGGAGCTGTTTTTT.

In DNA form, the CDR3 reads TGCAGTGCTAGAGTCGCGGGGAACTATGGCTACACCTTC. The encoded protein is CSARVAGNYGYTF. This rearrangement joins TRBV20-1 to TRBJ1-2; D is unclear. V lost 1 base and J lost 2, with 8 bases in between. This CDR3 has 13 amino acids. Germline CDR1 and CDR2: DFQATT and SNEGSKA (reference sequence).

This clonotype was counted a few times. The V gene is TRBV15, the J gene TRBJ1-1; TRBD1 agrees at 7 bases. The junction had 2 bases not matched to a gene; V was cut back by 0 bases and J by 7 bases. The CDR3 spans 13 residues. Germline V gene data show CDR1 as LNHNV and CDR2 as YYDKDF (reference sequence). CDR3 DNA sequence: TGTGCCACCAGCAGAGACCGGGACAGTGAAGCTTTCTTT. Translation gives CATSRDRDSEAFF.

The CDR3 protein is CASSFQALTYNEQFF. DNA of the CDR3: TGCGCCAGCAGCTTCCAAGCGCTCACCTACAATGAGCAGTTCTTC. The rearrangement joins TRBV5-1 to TRBJ2-1; D is undetermined. V lost 2 bases to trimming and J lost 2 bases, with 11 bases between them. The CDR3 is 15 amino acids. Germline V gene sequence: CDR1 SGHRS, CDR2 YFSETQ.

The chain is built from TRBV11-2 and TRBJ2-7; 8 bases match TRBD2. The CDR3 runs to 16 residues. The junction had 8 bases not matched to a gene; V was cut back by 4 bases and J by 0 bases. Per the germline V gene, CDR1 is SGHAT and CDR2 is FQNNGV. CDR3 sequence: CASSSRLAWGSYEQYF. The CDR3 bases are TGTGCCAGCAGCTCACGACTAGCGTGGGGCTCCTACGAGCAGTACTTC.

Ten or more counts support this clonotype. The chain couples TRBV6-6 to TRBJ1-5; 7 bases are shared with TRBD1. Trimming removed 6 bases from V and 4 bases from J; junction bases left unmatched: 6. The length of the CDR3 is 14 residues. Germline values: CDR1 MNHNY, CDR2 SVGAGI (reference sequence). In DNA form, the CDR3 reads TGTGCCAGCAGAAACACAGGGGTGAATCAGCCCCAGCATTTT. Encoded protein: CASRNTGVNQPQHF.

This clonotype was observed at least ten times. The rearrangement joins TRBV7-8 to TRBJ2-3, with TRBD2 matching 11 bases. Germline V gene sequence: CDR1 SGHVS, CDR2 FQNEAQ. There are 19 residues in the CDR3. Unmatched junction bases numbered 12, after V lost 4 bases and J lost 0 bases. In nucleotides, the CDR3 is TGTGCCAGCAGCTCCGGGGGAGGGACTAGCGGAACTAGCACAGATACGCAGTATTTT. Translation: CASSSGGGTSGTSTDTQYF.

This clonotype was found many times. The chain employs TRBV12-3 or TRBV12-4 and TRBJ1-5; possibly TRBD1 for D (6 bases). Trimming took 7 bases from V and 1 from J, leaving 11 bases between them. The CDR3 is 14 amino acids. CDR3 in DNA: TGTGCCAGCAAACAGGGAGTGAGCAATCAGCCCCAGCATTTT. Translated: CASKQGVSNQPQHF.

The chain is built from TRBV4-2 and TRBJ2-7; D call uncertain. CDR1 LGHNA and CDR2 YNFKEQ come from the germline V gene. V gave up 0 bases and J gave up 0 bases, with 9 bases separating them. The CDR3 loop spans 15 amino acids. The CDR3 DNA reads TGTGCCAGCAGCCAAGATAGGGCCTCCTCCTACGAGCAGTACTTC. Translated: CASSQDRASSYEQYF.

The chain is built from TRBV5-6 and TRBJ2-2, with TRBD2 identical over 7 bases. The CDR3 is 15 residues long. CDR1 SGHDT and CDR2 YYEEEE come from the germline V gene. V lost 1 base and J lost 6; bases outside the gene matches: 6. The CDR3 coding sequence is TGTGCCAGCAGCTTGTATCAGGCGGGAGCCGGGGAGCTGTTTTTT. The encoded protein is CASSLYQAGAGELFF.

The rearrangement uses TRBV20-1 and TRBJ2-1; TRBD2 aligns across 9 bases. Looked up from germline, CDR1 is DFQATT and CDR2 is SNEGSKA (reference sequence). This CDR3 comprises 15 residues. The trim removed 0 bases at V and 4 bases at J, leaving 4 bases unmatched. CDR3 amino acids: CSARDVTSGYNEQFF. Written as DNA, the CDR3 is TGCAGTGCTAGAGATGTGACTAGCGGTTACAATGAGCAGTTCTTC.

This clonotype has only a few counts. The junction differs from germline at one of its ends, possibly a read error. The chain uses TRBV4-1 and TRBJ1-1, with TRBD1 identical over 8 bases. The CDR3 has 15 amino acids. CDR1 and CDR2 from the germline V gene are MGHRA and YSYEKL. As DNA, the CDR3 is TGTGCCAGCAGCCAAGCCAGGGGGCTCGGCACTGAAGCTTTCTTT. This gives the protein CASSQARGLGTEAFF.

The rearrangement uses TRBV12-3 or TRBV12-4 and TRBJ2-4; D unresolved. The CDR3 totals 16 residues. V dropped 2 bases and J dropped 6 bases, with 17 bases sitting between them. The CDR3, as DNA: TGTGCCAGCAGTTTAATTGATCTCATTTCTGGAAACATTCAGTACTTC. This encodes CASSLIDLISGNIQYF.

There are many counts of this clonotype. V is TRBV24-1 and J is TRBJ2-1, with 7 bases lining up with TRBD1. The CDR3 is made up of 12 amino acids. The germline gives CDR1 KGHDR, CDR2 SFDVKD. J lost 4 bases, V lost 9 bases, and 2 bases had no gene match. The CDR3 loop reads CATSTGYNEQFF. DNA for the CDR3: TGTGCCACCTCGACAGGGTACAATGAGCAGTTCTTC.

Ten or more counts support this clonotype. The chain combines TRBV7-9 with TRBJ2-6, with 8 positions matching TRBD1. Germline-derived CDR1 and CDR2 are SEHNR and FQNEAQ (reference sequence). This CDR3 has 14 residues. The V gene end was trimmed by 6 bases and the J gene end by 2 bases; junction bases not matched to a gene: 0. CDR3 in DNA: TGTGCCAGCAGGACAGGGGCTGGGGCCAACGTCCTGACTTTC. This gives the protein CASRTGAGANVLTF.

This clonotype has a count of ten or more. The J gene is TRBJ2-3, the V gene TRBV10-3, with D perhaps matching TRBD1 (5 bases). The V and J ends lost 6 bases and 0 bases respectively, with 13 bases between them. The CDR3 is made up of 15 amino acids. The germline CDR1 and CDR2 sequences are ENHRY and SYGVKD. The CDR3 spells CAISDPDSSTDTQYF. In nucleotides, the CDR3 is TGTGCCATCAGCGACCCCGACAGTAGCACAGATACGCAGTATTTT.

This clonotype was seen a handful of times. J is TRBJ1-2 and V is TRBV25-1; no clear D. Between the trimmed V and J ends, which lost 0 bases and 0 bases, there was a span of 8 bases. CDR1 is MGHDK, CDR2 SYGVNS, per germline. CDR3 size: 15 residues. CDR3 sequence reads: CASSEYTRANYGYTF. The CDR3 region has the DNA TGTGCCAGCAGTGAATATACAAGAGCTAACTATGGCTACACCTTC.

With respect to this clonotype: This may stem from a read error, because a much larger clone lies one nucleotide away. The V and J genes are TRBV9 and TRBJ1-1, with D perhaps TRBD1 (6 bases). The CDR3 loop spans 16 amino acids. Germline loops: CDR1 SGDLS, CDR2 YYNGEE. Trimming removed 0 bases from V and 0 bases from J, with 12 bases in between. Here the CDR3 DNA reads TGTGCCAGCAGCGTAGGGGGGGCAGGGGTGAACACTGAAGCTTTCTTT. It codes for CASSVGGAGVNTEAFF. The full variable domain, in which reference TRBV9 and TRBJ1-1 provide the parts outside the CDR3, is DSGVTQTPKHLITATGQRVTLRCSPRSGDLSVYWYQQSLDQGLQFLIQYYNGEERAKGNILERFSAQQFPDLHSELNLSSLELGDSALYFCASSVGGAGVNTEAFFGQGTRLTVV.